This T cell receptor beta chain was captured in a study of T cells in Graves' hyperthyroidism and ophthalmopathy. Germline loops: CDR1 MNHEY, CDR2 SMNVEV (reference sequence). The CDR3 runs to 16 residues. With 2 bases clipped from V and 2 bases from J, the junction kept 6 bases outside the gene matches. Together with thyroid ultrasound, orbital computed tomography, serum thyroxine and TRAb, clinical symptoms were used for diagnoses. Template material for amplifying TCR beta CDR3 regions consisted of RNA transcripts. Primed by the HTBI set, a first-round RT-PCR was run on the TCR CDR3. TCRdb analysed the multiplex PCR reads with MiXCR anew, one entry per CDR3 protein. This sample carries about 600,000 distinct CDR3 sequences, about a sixth of them seen once, and the ten largest clones take 2.5% to 4%.

This chain joins TRBV27 and TRBJ2-7; 10 bases line up with TRBD2. This clonotype was sampled from a woman aged 40 to 49 with Graves' ophthalmopathy. The sample consisted of blood. In DNA, the CDR3 is TGTGCCAGCAGTTTAGTCGCTAGCGGGAGTCCCTACGAGCAGTACTTC. It is translated as CASSLVASGSPYEQYF.